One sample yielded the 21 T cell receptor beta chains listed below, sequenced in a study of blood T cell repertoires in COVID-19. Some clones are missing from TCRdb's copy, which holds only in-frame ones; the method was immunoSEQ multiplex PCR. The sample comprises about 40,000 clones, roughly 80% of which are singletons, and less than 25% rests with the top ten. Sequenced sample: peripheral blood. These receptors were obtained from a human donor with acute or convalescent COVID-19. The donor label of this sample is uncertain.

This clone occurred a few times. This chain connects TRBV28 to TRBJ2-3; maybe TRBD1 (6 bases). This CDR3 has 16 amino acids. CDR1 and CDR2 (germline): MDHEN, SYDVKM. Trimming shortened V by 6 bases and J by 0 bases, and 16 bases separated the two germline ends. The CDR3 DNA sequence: TGTGCCAGCAGCGATCCAGGGGCTAGAAGCACAGATACGCAGTATTTT. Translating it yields CASSDPGARSTDTQYF.

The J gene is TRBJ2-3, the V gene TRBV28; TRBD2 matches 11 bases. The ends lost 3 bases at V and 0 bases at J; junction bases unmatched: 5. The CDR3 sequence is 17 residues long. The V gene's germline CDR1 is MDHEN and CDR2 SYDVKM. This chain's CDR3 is CASSFTGLAASTDTQYF. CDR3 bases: TGTGCCAGCAGTTTTACGGGACTAGCGGCTAGCACAGATACGCAGTATTTT.

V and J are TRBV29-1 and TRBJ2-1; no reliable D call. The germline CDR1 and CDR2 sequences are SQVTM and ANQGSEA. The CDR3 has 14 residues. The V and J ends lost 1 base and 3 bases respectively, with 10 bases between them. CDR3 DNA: TGCAGCGTTGAAGTCCGACTCCTCTACAATGAGCAGTTCTTC. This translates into CSVEVRLLYNEQFF.

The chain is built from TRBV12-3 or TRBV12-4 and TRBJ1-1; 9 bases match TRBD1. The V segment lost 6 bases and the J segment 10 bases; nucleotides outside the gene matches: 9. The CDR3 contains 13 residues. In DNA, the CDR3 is TGTGCCAGCAGCCAACCCGGACAGGGGCGAGCTTTCTTT. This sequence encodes CASSQPGQGRAFF.

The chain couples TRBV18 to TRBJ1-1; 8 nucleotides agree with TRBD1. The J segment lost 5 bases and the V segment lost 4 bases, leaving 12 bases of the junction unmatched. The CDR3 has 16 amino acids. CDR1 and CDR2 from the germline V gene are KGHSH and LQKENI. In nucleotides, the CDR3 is TGTGCCAGCTCACTGTATCAGGGGGCAAGTGGGACTGAAGCTTTCTTT. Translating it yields CASSLYQGASGTEAFF.

The CDR3 region is CASSPEASGEQFF. The CDR3 nucleotides are TGTGCCAGCTCACCCGAGGCTAGCGGTGAGCAGTTCTTC. The rearrangement links TRBV18 to TRBJ2-1, with TRBD2 matching 7 bases. This CDR3 region has 13 residues. V dropped 3 bases and J dropped 9; count of bases not matched to a gene: 5. Germline V gene data show CDR1 as KGHSH and CDR2 as LQKENI. Together with reference TRBV18 and TRBJ2-1, the CDR3 gives the full variable domain: NAGVMQNPRHLVRRRGQEARLRCSPMKGHSHVYWYRQLPEEGLKFMVYLQKENIIDESGMPKERFSAEFPKEGPSILRIQQVVRGDSAAYFCASSPEASGEQFFGPGTRLTVL.

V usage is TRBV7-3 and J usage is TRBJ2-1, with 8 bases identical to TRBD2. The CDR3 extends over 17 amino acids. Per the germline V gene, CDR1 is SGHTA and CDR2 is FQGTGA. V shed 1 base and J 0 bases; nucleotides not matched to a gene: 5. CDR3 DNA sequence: TGTGCCAGCAGCTTAAGTCCTAGCGGGCTCTCCTACAATGAGCAGTTCTTC. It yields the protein CASSLSPSGLSYNEQFF.

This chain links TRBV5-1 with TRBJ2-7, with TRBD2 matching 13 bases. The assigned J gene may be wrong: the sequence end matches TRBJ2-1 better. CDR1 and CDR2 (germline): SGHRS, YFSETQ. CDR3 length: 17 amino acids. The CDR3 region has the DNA TGCGCCAGCAGCTTGGAACCCGGGACTAGCGGGGACAATGAGCAGTTCTTC. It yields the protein CASSLEPGTSGDNEQFF.

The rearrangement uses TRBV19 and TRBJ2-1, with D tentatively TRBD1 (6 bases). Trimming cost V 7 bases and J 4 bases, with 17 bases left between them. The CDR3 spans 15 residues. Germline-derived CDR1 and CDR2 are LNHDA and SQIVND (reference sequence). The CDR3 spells CASNGPRTEYNEQFF. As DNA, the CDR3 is TGTGCCAGTAATGGTCCCAGGACAGAGTACAATGAGCAGTTCTTC.

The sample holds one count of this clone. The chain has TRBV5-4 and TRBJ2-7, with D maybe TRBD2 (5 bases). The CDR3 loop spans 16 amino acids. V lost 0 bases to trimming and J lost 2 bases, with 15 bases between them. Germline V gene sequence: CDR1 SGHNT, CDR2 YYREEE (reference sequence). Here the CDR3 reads CASSLDGPGRPYEQYF. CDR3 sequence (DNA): TGTGCCAGCAGCTTGGATGGGCCGGGGAGACCCTACGAGCAGTACTTC.

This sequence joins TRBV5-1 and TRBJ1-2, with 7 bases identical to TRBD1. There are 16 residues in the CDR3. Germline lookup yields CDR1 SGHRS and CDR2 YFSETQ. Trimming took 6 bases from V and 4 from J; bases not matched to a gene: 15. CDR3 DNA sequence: TGCGCCAGCACCCGGACCACAGGGGAAGCTTCCTATGGCTACACCTTC. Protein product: CASTRTTGEASYGYTF.

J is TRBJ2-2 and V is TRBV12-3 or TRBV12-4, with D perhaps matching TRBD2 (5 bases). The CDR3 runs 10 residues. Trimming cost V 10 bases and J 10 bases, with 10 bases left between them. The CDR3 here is CATAGLELFF. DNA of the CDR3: TGTGCCACCGCGGGCCTGGAGCTGTTTTTT.

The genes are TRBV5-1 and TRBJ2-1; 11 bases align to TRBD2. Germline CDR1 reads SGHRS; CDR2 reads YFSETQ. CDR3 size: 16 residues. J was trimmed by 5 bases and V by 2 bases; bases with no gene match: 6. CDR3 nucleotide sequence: TGCGCCAGCAGCTTATTGGGGACTAGCGGAAACAATGAGCAGTTCTTC. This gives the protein CASSLLGTSGNNEQFF.

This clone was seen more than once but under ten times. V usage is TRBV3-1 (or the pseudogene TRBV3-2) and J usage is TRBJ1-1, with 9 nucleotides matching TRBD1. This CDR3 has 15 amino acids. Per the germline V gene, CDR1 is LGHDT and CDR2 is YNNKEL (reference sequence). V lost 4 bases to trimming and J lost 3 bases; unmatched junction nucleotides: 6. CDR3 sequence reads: CASSRGGQGDTEAFF. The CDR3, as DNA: TGTGCCAGCAGCCGCGGGGGACAGGGAGACACTGAAGCTTTCTTT.

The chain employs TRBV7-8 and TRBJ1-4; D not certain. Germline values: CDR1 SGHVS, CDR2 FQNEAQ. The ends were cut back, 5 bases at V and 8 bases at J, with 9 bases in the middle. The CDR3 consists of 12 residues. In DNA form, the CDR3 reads TGTGCCAGCAGCCGACAACTGGAAAAACTGTTTTTT. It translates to CASSRQLEKLFF.

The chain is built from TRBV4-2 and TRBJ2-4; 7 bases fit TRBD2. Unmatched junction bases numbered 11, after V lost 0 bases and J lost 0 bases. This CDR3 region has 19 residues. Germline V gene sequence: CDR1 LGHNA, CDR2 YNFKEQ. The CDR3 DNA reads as TGTGCCAGCAGCCAAGATTCAGCGGGACCGAGGATAGCCAAAAACATTCAGTACTTC. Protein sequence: CASSQDSAGPRIAKNIQYF.

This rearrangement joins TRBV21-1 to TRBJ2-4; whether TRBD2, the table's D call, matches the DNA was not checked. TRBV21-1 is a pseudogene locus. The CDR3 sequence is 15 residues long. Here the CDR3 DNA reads TGTGCCAGCAGCAAAGTAATAGCGGGGAAAAACATTCAGTACTTC. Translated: CASSKVIAGKNIQYF.

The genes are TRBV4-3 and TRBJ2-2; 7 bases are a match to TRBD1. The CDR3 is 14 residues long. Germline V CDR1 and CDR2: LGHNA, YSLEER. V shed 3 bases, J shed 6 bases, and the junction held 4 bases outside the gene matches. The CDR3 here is CASSQDRPAGELFF. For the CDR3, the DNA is TGCGCCAGCAGCCAGGACAGGCCGGCCGGGGAGCTGTTTTTT.

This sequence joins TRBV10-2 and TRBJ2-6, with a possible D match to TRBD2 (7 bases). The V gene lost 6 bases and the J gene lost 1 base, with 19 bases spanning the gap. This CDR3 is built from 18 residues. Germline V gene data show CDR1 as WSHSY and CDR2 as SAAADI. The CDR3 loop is CASSARRRGGSGANVLTF. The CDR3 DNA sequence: TGCGCCAGCAGCGCGAGGCGGAGGGGGGGATCTGGGGCCAACGTCCTGACTTTC.

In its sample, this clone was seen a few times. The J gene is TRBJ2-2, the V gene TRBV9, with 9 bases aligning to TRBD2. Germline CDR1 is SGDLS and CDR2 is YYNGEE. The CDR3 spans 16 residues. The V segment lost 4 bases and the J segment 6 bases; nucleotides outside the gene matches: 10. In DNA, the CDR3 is TGTGCCAGCAGCCGTGTAGTAGCGGGGGAGGCCGGGGAGCTGTTTTTT. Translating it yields CASSRVVAGEAGELFF.

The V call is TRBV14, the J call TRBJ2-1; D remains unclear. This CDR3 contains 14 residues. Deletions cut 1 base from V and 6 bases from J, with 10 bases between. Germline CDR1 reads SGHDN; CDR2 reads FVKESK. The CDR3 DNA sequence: TGTGCCAGCAGCCAAGTGCGGAGTAGCAATGAGCAGTTCTTC. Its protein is CASSQVRSSNEQFF.